Below, 23 T cell receptor beta chains from the same sample are listed, as sequenced in a study of T cells in Graves' hyperthyroidism and ophthalmopathy. Amplified TCR beta CDR3 regions came from RNA transcripts. A first-round RT-PCR of the TCR CDR3 used the HTBI primer set. Each CDR3 protein gets one entry after TCRdb re-called the multiplex PCR reads with MiXCR. The sample holds 490,000 or so distinct CDR3 sequences, roughly 16% seen once. Sequencing was performed on blood. These receptors came from a woman in her 30s with Graves' ophthalmopathy.

This clonotype showed up many times. The chain recombines TRBV16 with TRBJ1-1, with D possibly matching TRBD1 (5 bases). Trimming took off 2 bases at V and 6 bases at J, with 22 bases between the two ends. This CDR3 spans 17 amino acids. Germline CDR1 is KGHSY and CDR2 is FQNENV. The CDR3 coding sequence is TGTGCCAGCAGCCAAACAACGGACACACTCCTACGCGCTGAAGCTTTCTTT. Its translation is CASSQTTDTLLRAEAFF.

This clonotype came up a few times. The J gene is TRBJ1-2, the V gene TRBV2; D gene ambiguous. Trimming removed 3 bases from V and 10 bases from J, with 18 bases in between. The CDR3 extends over 14 amino acids. The germline V gene encodes CDR1 SNHLY and CDR2 FYNNEI. CDR3 DNA sequence: TGTGCCAGCAGTGACCCCGAAAGGCCCTCGGACTACACCTTC. Its protein product is CASSDPERPSDYTF.

V usage is TRBV19 and J usage is TRBJ2-7; a weak D match, TRBD1 (5 bases). This CDR3 contains 14 residues. CDR1 is LNHDA and CDR2 is SQIVND in the germline V gene (reference sequence). Trimming left V 5 bases short and J 3 bases short, with 14 bases between. CDR3 amino acids: CASSPNDRFYEQYF. The CDR3 nucleotides are TGTGCCAGTAGTCCAAATGACAGATTCTACGAGCAGTACTTC.

The CDR3 sequence: CASSGKGLGEQYF. In DNA form, the CDR3 reads TGTGCCAGCAGTGGAAAGGGGCTTGGCGAGCAGTACTTC. The chain joins TRBV2 to TRBJ2-7, with D possibly matching TRBD1 (5 bases). Per germline, CDR1 SNHLY and CDR2 FYNNEI. V was shortened by 4 bases and J by 6 bases, with 13 bases between the two germline ends. This CDR3 contains 13 residues. The full variable domain, its missing parts supplied by reference TRBV2 and TRBJ2-7, is EPEVTQTPSHQVTQMGQEVILRCVPISNHLYFYWYRQILGQKVEFLVSFYNNEISEKSEIFDDQFSVERPDGSNFTLKIRSTKLEDSAMYFCASSGKGLGEQYFGPGTRLTVT.

This clonotype appeared many times. The chain uses TRBV28 and TRBJ2-2; 8 positions agree with TRBD2. The CDR3 sequence is 15 residues long. Losses at the gene ends were 6 bases for V and 3 bases for J; bases not matched to a gene: 6. Germline V CDR1 and CDR2: MDHEN, SYDVKM. In DNA, the CDR3 is TGTGCCAGCAGCCAGAGGACTAGCCACACCGGGGAGCTGTTTTTT. This gives the protein CASSQRTSHTGELFF.

Many counts were recorded for this clonotype. The chain recombines TRBV18 with TRBJ1-2; maybe TRBD1 (5 bases). The CDR3 is 14 residues long. The germline V gene has CDR1 KGHSH and CDR2 LQKENI. Trimming cost V 3 bases and J 8 bases, with 16 bases left between them. CDR3 amino acids: CASSPSQGSGGYTF. The CDR3 coding sequence is TGTGCCAGCTCACCCTCGCAGGGTTCAGGCGGCTACACCTTC.

About this clonotype itself: An end of the junction does not agree with germline; a read error may underlie this. V usage is TRBV27 and J usage is TRBJ2-6; tentatively, D is TRBD1 (5 bases). The CDR3 totals 18 residues. Germline values: CDR1 MNHEY, CDR2 SMNVEV (reference sequence). The CDR3 spells CASSLWFLPLSGANVLTF. CDR3 in DNA: TGTGCCAGCAGTTTGTGGTTCCTCCCCCTCTCTGGGGCCAACGTCCTGACCTTC.

This clonotype was observed many times. The rearrangement uses TRBV30 and TRBJ1-1; TRBD1 might be the D (6 bases). CDR1 is GTSNPN and CDR2 is SVGIG in the germline V gene (reference sequence). The CDR3 loop spans 14 amino acids. Trimming stripped 0 bases from V and 4 bases from J, with 12 bases between. CDR3 coding DNA: TGTGCCTGGAGTGTTAACAGGGCTAGCACTGAAGCTTTCTTT. Its translation: CAWSVNRASTEAFF.

This clonotype was recorded a few times. The J gene is TRBJ2-3, the V gene TRBV4-3; 8 bases are shared with TRBD2. From germline, CDR1 is LGHNA and CDR2 YSLEER. Trimming took 4 bases from V and 1 from J; bases not matched to a gene: 10. The CDR3 length is 17 residues. CDR3 sequence: CASSLSPGGGGTDTQYF. The CDR3 bases are TGCGCCAGCAGCCTGTCGCCCGGGGGGGGTGGCACAGATACGCAGTATTTT.

J is TRBJ2-7 and V is TRBV25-1; the D is unclear. Germline CDR1 MGHDK, CDR2 SYGVNS. Trimming took 7 bases from V and 2 from J, leaving 12 bases between them. This CDR3 region has 13 residues. The CDR3 region is CASIGYPTYEQYF. In DNA form, the CDR3 reads TGTGCCAGCATTGGGTATCCGACCTACGAGCAGTACTTC.

About this clonotype itself: At one end, the junction sequence differs from germline, possibly due to a read error. J is TRBJ2-1 and V is TRBV6-6; TRBD1 matches 9 bases. Germline-derived CDR1 and CDR2 are MNHNY and SVGAGI (reference sequence). The CDR3 covers 17 residues. CDR3 coding DNA: TGTGCCAACAGTTACTCACCGGGACAGGGAATGTACAATGAGCAGTTCTTC. It encodes CANSYSPGQGMYNEQFF.

This clonotype was detected a few times. The rearrangement joins TRBV19 to TRBJ2-3; D not resolved. Germline lookup yields CDR1 LNHDA and CDR2 SQIVND (reference sequence). This CDR3 has 14 residues. Between the trimmed V and J ends, which lost 0 bases and 0 bases, there was a span of 4 bases. The CDR3 here is CASSIEQSTDTQYF. The CDR3 DNA follows: TGTGCCAGTAGTATAGAGCAGAGCACAGATACGCAGTATTTT.

This clonotype was counted a few times. The CDR3 spells CASSDSRNIQYF. In DNA, the CDR3 is TGTGCCAGCAGTGACAGCAGGAACATTCAGTACTTC. The V gene is TRBV6-1, the J gene TRBJ2-4, with D unresolved. CDR1 is MNHNS, CDR2 SASEGT, per germline. Trimming pared 3 bases from V and 7 bases from J, leaving 7 bases between. The CDR3 sequence is 12 residues long.

This clonotype was counted ten times or more. V is TRBV7-2 and J is TRBJ2-1; D is perhaps TRBD1 (8 bases). V lost 3 bases and J lost 10, with 13 bases in between. The germline CDR1 and CDR2 sequences are SGHTA and FQGNSA. There are 13 residues in the CDR3. The CDR3 region is CASSFGQGGEQFF. For the CDR3, the DNA is TGTGCCAGCAGCTTCGGACAGGGAGGGGAGCAGTTCTTC.

The chain couples TRBV11-1 to TRBJ2-7; D could derive from TRBD1 or TRBD2 (5 bases each). Germline CDR1 reads SGHAT; CDR2 reads FQDESV (reference sequence). This CDR3 spans 13 amino acids. V lost 2 bases and J 6 bases, leaving 11 bases between the germline ends. CDR3 DNA sequence: TGTGCCAGCAGCTTAAGGGGTAGCGTCGAGCAGTACTTC. Its translation is CASSLRGSVEQYF.

This clonotype was observed many times. This chain joins TRBV12-3 or TRBV12-4 and TRBJ1-5, with D maybe TRBD1 (6 bases). CDR3 size: 15 residues. Trimming cost V 6 bases and J 6 bases, with 18 bases left between them. CDR3 loop: CASRADRGLGQPQHF. For the CDR3, the DNA is TGTGCCAGCAGAGCCGATCGGGGGCTAGGTCAGCCCCAGCATTTT.

The chain recombines TRBV5-1 with TRBJ2-7; no clear D. The CDR3 has 12 amino acids. Germline V gene data show CDR1 as SGHRS and CDR2 as YFSETQ. Trimming cost V 1 base and J 4 bases, with 6 bases left between them. CDR3 loop: CASSLYRYEQYF. As DNA, the CDR3 is TGCGCCAGCAGCTTGTACCGGTACGAGCAGTACTTC.

This clonotype was counted many times. In nucleotides, the CDR3 is TGTGCCAGCAGCCTCTGGGGGGAATCCACTGAAGCTTTCTTT. Residues: CASSLWGESTEAFF. The chain employs TRBV13 and TRBJ1-1; D might be TRBD1 (5 bases). The CDR3 has 14 residues. Looked up from germline, CDR1 is PRHDT and CDR2 is FYEKMQ (reference sequence). Trimming pared 5 bases from V and 4 bases from J, leaving 14 bases between.

This sequence joins TRBV3-1 and TRBJ1-1; D is ambiguous. The V and J ends lost 4 bases and 7 bases respectively, with 13 bases between them. The CDR3 is 13 residues long. CDR1 and CDR2 (germline): LGHDT, YNNKEL (reference sequence). The CDR3 protein is CASSLLGGDEAFF. CDR3 nucleotides: TGTGCCAGCAGCCTCCTGGGAGGAGATGAAGCTTTCTTT.

V and J are TRBV11-2 and TRBJ2-7; 7 nucleotides line up with TRBD2. CDR3 length equals 15 residues. Germline V CDR1 and CDR2: SGHAT, FQNNGV. The V and J ends lost 2 bases and 4 bases, in that order; junction bases with no gene match: 8. CDR3 sequence: CASSLRLGTTYEQYF. The CDR3 nucleotides are TGTGCCAGCAGCTTAAGGTTAGGGACTACTTACGAGCAGTACTTC.

This clonotype was detected many times. The chain couples TRBV7-2 to TRBJ2-7; maybe TRBD1 (5 bases). The CDR3 contains 14 residues. Deletions cut 1 base from V and 5 bases from J, with 12 bases between. Germline lookup yields CDR1 SGHTA and CDR2 FQGNSA. In DNA, the CDR3 is TGTGCCAGCAGCTTAGGCCTAGTACAGGACGAGCAGTACTTC. Amino acid sequence: CASSLGLVQDEQYF.

This clonotype was recorded at least ten times. This sequence joins TRBV6-2 or TRBV6-3 and TRBJ2-7; D gene ambiguous. This CDR3 contains 14 residues. Germline lookup yields CDR1 MNHEY and CDR2 SVGEGT. V lost 7 bases to trimming and J lost 3 bases, with 16 bases between them. The CDR3 is CASIDDSGSYEQYF. Written as DNA, the CDR3 is TGTGCCAGCATCGACGACTCAGGTAGCTACGAGCAGTACTTC.

This clonotype was counted many times. The CDR3 coding sequence is TGTGCCAGCAGTTTCTCATCCCTGGGACTAGCGGGAGGCTACGAGCAGTACTTC. Amino acids: CASSFSSLGLAGGYEQYF. V gene TRBV28 combines with J gene TRBJ2-7; 15 bases line up with TRBD2. Germline V gene sequence: CDR1 MDHEN, CDR2 SYDVKM. V was pared by 3 bases and J by 3 bases, with 9 bases of the junction left unmatched. The CDR3 consists of 18 residues.